The rows below give T cell receptor beta chains drawn from one sample of a study of T cells in Graves' hyperthyroidism and ophthalmopathy. Via MiXCR, TCRdb re-called the multiplex PCR reads, giving one row per CDR3 protein. The table records about 180,000 distinct CDR3 sequences, about 17% of them present only once. Sequencing used blood. These receptors were taken from a woman aged 45-60 years with Graves' hyperthyroidism. CDR3s leave out the opening cysteine and the closing phenylalanine or tryptophan. D genes are given only for firm matches. Clone size, where shown, is once, few, many, or a class for clones that have expanded.

D	size	V	CDR3
TRBD1	many	TRBV12-3/TRBV12-4	ASRQGAAEKLF
TRBD1	few	TRBV5-1	ASSSRDRSQY
-	few	TRBV5-1	ASSLGGGLTYEQY
-	once	TRBV30	AWSATRNEQF
-	-	TRBV6-1	ASSDPRDTLRGELF
TRBD1	many	TRBV20-1	SARDPSRTGGSYEQY
TRBD1	many	TRBV19	ASSIDGTGLRSKY
-	few	TRBV19	ASEPRGTSLAKNIQY
-	many	TRBV6-1	ASSGRGETQY
-	many	TRBV27	ASTIRGGTDTQY
TRBD1	many	TRBV3-1	ASSRQGPTEAF
-	-	TRBV27	ASSLSTSYEQY
-	many	TRBV7-6	ASSFAGAPLQY
TRBD1	many	TRBV7-8	ASSLIAGGGVAEAF
-	many	TRBV6-1	ANSEALRTLRVNTEAF
-	many	TRBV5-4	ASSSPQGDYEQY
-	-	TRBV4-3	ASSLHTGNYEQY
-	many	TRBV7-9	ASSLDLGMEEKLF
-	-	TRBV19	ASSIQGYYEKLF
-	-	TRBV19	ASSSPGSPMNCEQY
-	many	TRBV7-2	ASSLGPPQRRQGYGYT
TRBD1	many	TRBV7-9	ASSPRHTGEYEKLF
-	many	TRBV5-5	ASSLIRETQY
-	-	TRBV7-9	ASSFNGAMNTEAF
-	few	TRBV7-9	ASIKGGVPLFLVEQY
-	-	TRBV27	ASRSNYEQY
-	few	TRBV10-3	AISESQGQESGYT
-	few	TRBV5-1	ASSLGTGFPLH
TRBD1	many	TRBV7-8	ASSTPPGQGPYEQY
TRBD1	-	TRBV20-1	SARDRSGGSSNEELF
-	once	TRBV12-3/TRBV12-4	ASSSTQDSSYEQY
TRBD2	many	TRBV5-1	ASSLGTSGGYTDTQY
-	many	TRBV27	ASRETSGLGNTEAF
TRBD1	many	TRBV14	ASSQEPIQGVLNGEAF
-	many	TRBV28	ASIGSGTPYEQY
TRBD1	-	TRBV9	ASSDRRTGGTGELF
-	many	TRBV20-1	SARNPAPMTNYGYT
-	many	TRBV5-1	ASSPTPPNYGYT
TRBD1	many	TRBV18	ASSPPGQSYGYT
TRBD2	many	TRBV7-3	ASSPSGGGSYEQY
TRBD2	-	TRBV18	ASSPREGWNEQF
TRBD1	many	TRBV7-2	ASSLQGASPLH
TRBD1	many	TRBV2	ASSEGGRDRIQETQY
TRBD1	many	TRBV19	ASSGRDRIYNEQF
-	many	TRBV2	AIGGGANYGYT
-	many	TRBV6-2/TRBV6-3	ASSHAGEQY
-	few	TRBV7-2	ASGLALGRATNEKLF
TRBD2	many	TRBV5-5	ASSLGLAGDSSYNEQF
-	-	TRBV9	ASSAQGGQGNTEAF